This T cell receptor (beta chain) was profiled in a study of blood T cells in healthy people across ages. This clonotype was observed many times. Antigen: not known. General observations from the study: PBMCs went unsorted, and a conclusive naive versus antigen-experienced comparison was therefore prevented.

Primers used in a second PCR of roughly 7 to 11 cycles were a sample-barcoded 5' primer and a J-beta primer mix. TCRdb passed the 5' RACE reads through MiXCR, listing each CDR3 protein once. The repertoire holds some 1.7 million distinct CDR3 sequences, with roughly 27% as singletons. The clonotype originates from a young woman in good health. The sample taken for sequencing was blood.

CDR3 nucleotides: TGCAGCGTTCGCCCCAGATTGAGAGAGACCCAGTACTTC. Its protein product is CSVRPRLRETQYF. The V gene is TRBV29-1, the J gene TRBJ2-5; no reliable D call. This CDR3 region has 13 residues. Germline assignment: CDR1 SQVTM and CDR2 ANQGSEA. V lost 5 bases and J 4 bases, leaving 14 bases between the germline ends.